This T cell receptor beta chain came from a study of blood T cell repertoires in COVID-19. Background on the study: Both acute and convalescent COVID-19 samples were obtained from the United States, Italy and Spain. T cells, B-cell-depleted T cells, or PBMCs provided the cDNA or gDNA that served as material.

V was trimmed by 8 bases and J by 4 bases, leaving 5 bases between them. The CDR3 spans 11 residues. In the case of this clone: Other nucleotide sequences in the sample specify the same CDR3.

How the authors handled the data: Nucleated cell counts were estimated from reference gene primer amplification. Data came from immunoSEQ multiplex PCR; TCRdb stores just in-frame clones and leaves some out. The DNA was the basis for D and trimming; V, J and clone size are from that table. In the table there are about 400,000 clones, around 90% of which are singletons. The V and J genes are TRBV12-3 or TRBV12-4 and TRBJ1-4; D unresolved. The source is a middle-aged man with acute or convalescent COVID-19. Sequenced material: peripheral blood. CDR3 amino acids: CASGLNEKLFF. CDR3 sequence (DNA): TGTGCCAGCGGGCTTAATGAAAAACTGTTTTTT.